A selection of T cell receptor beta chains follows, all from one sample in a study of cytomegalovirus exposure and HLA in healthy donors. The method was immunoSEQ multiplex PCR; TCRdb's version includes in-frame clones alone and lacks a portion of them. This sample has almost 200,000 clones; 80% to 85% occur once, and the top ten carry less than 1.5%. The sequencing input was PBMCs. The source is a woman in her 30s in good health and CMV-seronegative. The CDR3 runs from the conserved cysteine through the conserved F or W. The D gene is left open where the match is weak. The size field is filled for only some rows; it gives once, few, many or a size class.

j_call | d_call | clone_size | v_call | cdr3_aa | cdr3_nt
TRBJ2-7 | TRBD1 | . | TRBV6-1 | CASSRDREGEQYF | TGTGCCAGCAGCCGGGACAGGGAGGGCGAGCAGTACTTC
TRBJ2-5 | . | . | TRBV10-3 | CAISGPGDETQYF | TGTGCCATCAGCGGACCGGGGGATGAGACCCAGTACTTC
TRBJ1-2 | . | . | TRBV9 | CASSVGTNYGYTF | TGTGCCAGCAGCGTCGGGACAAACTATGGCTACACCTTC
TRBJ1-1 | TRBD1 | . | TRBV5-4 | CASSLVGQGLNTEAFF | TGTGCCAGCAGCTTGGTAGGACAGGGCTTGAACACTGAAGCTTTCTTT
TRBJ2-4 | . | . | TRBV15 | CATSREDRAKNIQYF | TGTGCCACCAGCAGAGAGGACAGAGCCAAAAACATTCAGTACTTC
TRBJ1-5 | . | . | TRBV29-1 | CSGGEPQHF | TGCAGCGGGGGGGAGCCCCAGCATTTT
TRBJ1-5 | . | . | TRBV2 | CASSEAWSSARGGQPQHF | TGTGCCAGCAGTGAAGCATGGTCGTCAGCCCGGGGAGGTCAGCCCCAGCATTTT
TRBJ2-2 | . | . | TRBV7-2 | CASSLGVNTGELFF | TGTGCCAGCAGCTTAGGAGTTAACACCGGGGAGCTGTTTTTT
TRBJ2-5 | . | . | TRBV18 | CASSPGVWQETQYF | TGTGCCAGCTCACCGGGCGTGTGGCAAGAGACCCAGTACTTC
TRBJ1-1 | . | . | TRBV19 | CASRSPGSPMNTEAFF | TGTGCCAGTAGGAGTCCGGGTTCTCCCATGAACACTGAAGCTTTCTTT
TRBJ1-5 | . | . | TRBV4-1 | CASSPGLGKGNQPQHF | TGCGCCAGCAGCCCCGGACTGGGTAAGGGCAATCAGCCCCAGCATTTT
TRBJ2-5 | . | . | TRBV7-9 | CASSLSGGGAETQYF | TGTGCCAGCAGCTTGTCTGGAGGGGGGGCCGAGACCCAGTACTTC
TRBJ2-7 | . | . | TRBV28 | CASTERAYEQYF | TGTGCCAGCACAGAACGGGCCTACGAGCAGTACTTC
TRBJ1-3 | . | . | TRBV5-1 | CASSLEQGTGNTIYF | TGCGCCAGCAGCTTAGAACAGGGCACTGGAAACACCATATATTTT
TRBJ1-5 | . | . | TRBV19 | CASQQGGANNQPQHF | TGTGCCAGTCAGCAGGGAGGGGCTAACAATCAGCCCCAGCATTTT
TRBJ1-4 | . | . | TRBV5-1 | CASSFGNSGEKLFF | TGCGCCAGCAGCTTTGGAAACTCGGGTGAAAAACTGTTTTTT
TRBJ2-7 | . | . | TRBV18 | CASSPPLYF | TGTGCCAGCTCACCCCCCCTGTACTTC
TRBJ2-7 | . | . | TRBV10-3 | CAITTRGGYEQYF | TGTGCCATCACCACGCGGGGAGGCTACGAGCAGTACTTC
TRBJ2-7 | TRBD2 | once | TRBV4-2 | CASSRLLAQRETYEQYF | TGTGCCAGCAGCCGCCTCCTCGCCCAGCGGGAGACCTACGAGCAGTACTTC
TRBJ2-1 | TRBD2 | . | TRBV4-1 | CASSQDNLAGFRSSYNEQFF | TGCGCCAGCAGCCAAGATAACCTAGCGGGGTTTCGGAGCTCCTACAATGAGCAGTTCTTC
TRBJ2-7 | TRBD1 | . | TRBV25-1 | CASRKGQGSYEQYF | TGTGCCAGCAGAAAAGGACAGGGGTCCTACGAGCAGTACTTC
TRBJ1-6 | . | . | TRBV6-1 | CASSEPGDYNSPLHF | TGTGCCAGCAGTGAGCCCGGTGACTATAATTCACCCCTCCACTTT
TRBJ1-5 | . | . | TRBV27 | CASSPNGGRVNQPQHF | TGTGCCAGCAGTCCAAATGGGGGGAGGGTCAATCAGCCCCAGCATTTT
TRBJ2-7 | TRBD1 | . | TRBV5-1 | CASSSRDRGVYEQYF | TGCGCCAGCAGCTCGAGGGACAGGGGGGTCTACGAGCAGTACTTC
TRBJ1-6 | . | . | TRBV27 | CASRDTGIRISPLHF | TGTGCCAGCAGAGATACAGGGATCCGTATTTCACCCCTCCACTTT
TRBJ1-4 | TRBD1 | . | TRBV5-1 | CASSFGQVNEKLFF | TGCGCCAGCAGCTTTGGACAGGTTAATGAAAAACTGTTTTTT
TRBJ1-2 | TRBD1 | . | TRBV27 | CASRRTGGESGYGYTF | TGTGCCAGCAGGAGGACAGGGGGCGAATCTGGCTATGGCTACACCTTC
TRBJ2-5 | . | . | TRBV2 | CASSQARKETQYF | TGTGCCAGCAGTCAAGCGCGTAAGGAGACCCAGTACTTC